The subject of this entry is one T cell receptor beta chain. With 60 Vbeta and 13 Jbeta primers, the PCR was carried out. Method: immunoSEQ multiplex PCR; TCRdb's copy keeps in-frame clones and lacks some. The data contain 150,000 to 200,000 clones, 68% of them singletons. From germline, CDR1 is GTSNPN and CDR2 SVGIG (reference sequence). V lost 3 bases and J 7 bases, leaving 18 bases between the germline ends. This CDR3 contains 15 residues. This record belongs to a study of cytomegalovirus exposure and HLA in healthy donors. Input material: PBMCs. This sequence originates from a woman younger than 30 in good health and CMV-seropositive. The chain uses TRBV30 and TRBJ1-4; unclear D gene. This CDR3 reads CAWRKLRAKGEKLFF. DNA of the CDR3: TGTGCCTGGAGGAAGTTGCGGGCGAAGGGTGAAAAACTGTTTTTT.